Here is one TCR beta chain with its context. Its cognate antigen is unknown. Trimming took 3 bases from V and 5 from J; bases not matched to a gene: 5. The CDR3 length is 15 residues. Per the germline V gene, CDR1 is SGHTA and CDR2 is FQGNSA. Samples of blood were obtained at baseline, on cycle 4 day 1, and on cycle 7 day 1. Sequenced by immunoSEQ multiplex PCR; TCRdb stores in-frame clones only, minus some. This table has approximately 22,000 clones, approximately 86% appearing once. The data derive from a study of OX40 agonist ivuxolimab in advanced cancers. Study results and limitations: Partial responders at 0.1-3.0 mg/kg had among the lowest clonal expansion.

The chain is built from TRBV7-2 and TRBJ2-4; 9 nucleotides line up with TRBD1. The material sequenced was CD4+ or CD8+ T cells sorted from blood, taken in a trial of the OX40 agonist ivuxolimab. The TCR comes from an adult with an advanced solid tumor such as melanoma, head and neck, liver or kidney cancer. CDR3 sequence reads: CASSFYRGQENIQYF. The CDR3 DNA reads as TGTGCCAGCAGCTTTTACAGGGGGCAGGAAAACATTCAGTACTTC.